This T cell receptor beta chain was sequenced in a study of cytomegalovirus exposure and HLA in healthy donors. Findings and limits, study-wide: Researchers reported from a later analysis that most CMV-associated TCR beta chains appeared HLA-restricted. A missense variant in DCLRE1C was later tied to TCR beta V- and J-gene trimming.

The donors were healthy bone marrow donors. To note about this clone: Its antigen is currently unknown.

CDR1 is SGDLS, CDR2 YYNGEE, per germline. The junction had 5 bases not matched to a gene; V was cut back by 4 bases and J by 4 bases. The CDR3 has 14 residues. Primers: 60 Vbeta forward and 13 Jbeta reverse. Here immunoSEQ multiplex PCR was the method, and the copy in TCRdb shows in-frame clones only, minus some. The table includes fewer than 200,000 clones, approximately 76% detected once. The source is a female donor in good health and CMV-seronegative. The sequenced material came from PBMCs. V and J are TRBV9 and TRBJ1-2; 9 nucleotides align to TRBD1. The CDR3 is CASSFTGGAYGYTF. The CDR3 DNA follows: TGTGCCAGCAGCTTCACAGGGGGCGCCTATGGCTACACCTTC.